This TCR beta chain was found in a study of control samples from healthy donors and cancer patients. Some clones are missing from TCRdb's copy, which holds only in-frame ones; the method was immunoSEQ multiplex PCR. The table has approximately 120,000 clones, over 75% seen once; the top ten hold 1.5% to 2%. This clone was counted a few times. V gave up 6 bases and J gave up 4 bases, with 15 bases separating them. There are 14 residues in the CDR3. The V gene's germline CDR1 is MNHEY and CDR2 SVGAGI. The sample consisted of blood. The chain joins TRBV6-5 to TRBJ1-1, with D possibly matching TRBD1 (5 bases). The sequence was collected from a man between 18 and 35 years old in good health. The CDR3 coding sequence is TGTGCCAGCAGCACCGGGGGGTTGATCACTGAAGCTTTCTTT. It translates to CASSTGGLITEAFF.